The 26 T cell receptor beta chains reported below all come from one sample, sequenced in a study of blood T cell repertoires in COVID-19. Produced via immunoSEQ multiplex PCR; TCRdb's table is partial and in-frame only. The data hold 39,000 or so clones, with roughly nine tenths observed a single time. The sequencing input was peripheral blood. The receptors stem from a human donor in a cohort sampled during active COVID-19.

This clone came up a few times. This sequence joins TRBV7-8 and TRBJ2-7, with 8 positions matching TRBD1. This CDR3 has 14 amino acids. The germline gives CDR1 SGHVS, CDR2 FQNEAQ. Trimming removed 7 bases from V and 0 bases from J; junction bases left unmatched: 5. This chain's CDR3 is CASTSGGFSYEQYF. Here the CDR3 DNA reads TGTGCCAGCACCTCAGGGGGCTTCTCCTACGAGCAGTACTTC.

This chain connects TRBV6-5 to TRBJ2-7; 8 positions agree with TRBD2. V lost 7 bases to trimming and J lost 5 bases; unmatched junction nucleotides: 7. CDR1 is MNHEY, CDR2 SVGAGI, per germline. The CDR3 covers 13 residues. The CDR3 DNA sequence: TGTGCCAGCAAGGGACTAGTCAGAGACGAGCAGTACTTC. Translated: CASKGLVRDEQYF.

The rearrangement uses TRBV14 and TRBJ1-3, with 7 bases identical to TRBD1. Germline assignment: CDR1 SGHDN and CDR2 FVKESK. The CDR3 runs 14 residues. V shed 7 bases and J 3 bases; nucleotides not matched to a gene: 6. The CDR3 sequence is CASKRTGGGNTIYF. Here the CDR3 DNA reads TGTGCCAGCAAAAGGACAGGTGGTGGAAACACCATATATTTT.

The sample holds one count of this clone. This rearrangement joins TRBV6-5 to TRBJ1-1, with a tentative D call TRBD1 (6 bases). Trimming cost V 7 bases and J 5 bases, with 17 bases left between them. The CDR3 has 14 amino acids. The V gene's germline CDR1 is MNHEY and CDR2 SVGAGI. The CDR3 spells CASTPMRGATEAFF. The DNA of the CDR3 is TGTGCCAGCACCCCCATGCGGGGGGCGACTGAAGCTTTCTTT.

The chain employs TRBV5-5 and TRBJ1-1; possibly TRBD1 for D (6 bases). From germline, CDR1 is SGHKS and CDR2 YYEKEE (reference sequence). Trimming took 4 bases from V and 4 from J, leaving 23 bases between them. The CDR3 runs to 17 residues. The CDR3 bases are TGTGCCAGCAGCACGAACACACAACAGGGAGTTGGCACTGAAGCTTTCTTT. This gives the protein CASSTNTQQGVGTEAFF.

The chain combines TRBV30 with TRBJ2-3; no clear D. V gave up 1 base and J gave up 5 bases, with 13 bases separating them. Germline V gene lookup returns CDR1 GTSNPN and CDR2 SVGIG (reference sequence). The CDR3 is 14 amino acids. The CDR3 spells CAWSGVGGRDTQYF. DNA for the CDR3: TGTGCCTGGAGTGGCGTCGGCGGTAGAGATACGCAGTATTTT.

The rearrangement uses TRBV29-1 and TRBJ1-1; D may be TRBD1 (5 bases). Between the trimmed V and J ends, which lost 0 bases and 10 bases, there was a span of 18 bases. Germline-derived CDR1 and CDR2 are SQVTM and ANQGSEA. The CDR3 has 14 residues. Here the CDR3 DNA reads TGCAGCGTTGAAGATATTTCAGGGCGCGAAGGAGCTTTCTTT. It is translated as CSVEDISGREGAFF.

This chain joins TRBV6-1 and TRBJ2-1; 12 positions agree with TRBD1. V dropped 4 bases and J dropped 5; count of bases not matched to a gene: 9. CDR3 length: 17 amino acids. Germline CDR1 MNHNS, CDR2 SASEGT. The CDR3 spells CASSATGTGGLNNEQFF. The DNA for the CDR3 is TGTGCCAGCAGTGCTACCGGGACAGGGGGCTTGAACAATGAGCAGTTCTTC.

In nucleotides, the CDR3 is TGTGCCAGCAGTGAAGCGGGGGGGGGTAATTCACCCCTCCACTTT. It yields the protein CASSEAGGGNSPLHF. V gene TRBV2 combines with J gene TRBJ1-6; D is perhaps TRBD1 (5 bases). The germline V gene encodes CDR1 SNHLY and CDR2 FYNNEI. The CDR3 spans 15 residues. Trimming removed 0 bases from V and 6 bases from J, with 9 bases in between.

The V call is TRBV11-2, the J call TRBJ2-7; a possible D gene is TRBD1 (6 bases). Trimming pared 4 bases from V and 4 bases from J, leaving 17 bases between. CDR3 size: 15 residues. CDR1 and CDR2 (germline): SGHAT, FQNNGV. The CDR3 loop is CASSSAWTDSYEQYF. Here the CDR3 DNA reads TGTGCCAGCAGCTCAGCATGGACAGACTCTTACGAGCAGTACTTC.

The rearrangement links TRBV6-5 to TRBJ1-2, with D unresolved. V lost 6 bases and J lost 1, with 6 bases in between. The CDR3 runs 12 residues. Looked up from germline, CDR1 is MNHEY and CDR2 is SVGAGI. The CDR3 sequence is CASRPVNYGYTF. The CDR3 DNA sequence: TGTGCCAGCAGGCCGGTTAACTATGGCTACACCTTC.

This clone was observed a handful of times. The chain has TRBV4-1 and TRBJ1-3; 10 positions match TRBD1. Germline loops: CDR1 MGHRA, CDR2 YSYEKL. Trimming cost V 4 bases and J 0 bases; bases outside gene matches: 3. The CDR3 loop spans 16 amino acids. CDR3 coding DNA: TGCGCCAGCAGCCTCGGACAGGGGGACTCTGGAAACACCATATATTTT. Residues: CASSLGQGDSGNTIYF.

V gene TRBV5-8 combines with J gene TRBJ2-1, with 11 bases aligning to TRBD2. The CDR3 sequence is 15 residues long. Germline CDR1 is SGHTS and CDR2 is YDEGEE. V dropped 3 bases and J dropped 4; count of bases not matched to a gene: 3. This CDR3 reads CASSWGLADYNEQFF. The CDR3 DNA reads TGTGCCAGCAGCTGGGGACTAGCGGATTACAATGAGCAGTTCTTC.

This clone came up a few times. This chain links TRBV6-5 with TRBJ1-6; D not resolved. Germline V gene data show CDR1 as MNHEY and CDR2 as SVGAGI. This CDR3 has 16 residues. Trimming left V 0 bases short and J 7 bases short, with 13 bases between. In DNA form, the CDR3 reads TGTGCCAGCAGTTACTCGAGTGCAGGACTGAATTCACCCCTCCACTTT. Translation: CASSYSSAGLNSPLHF.

This chain connects TRBV6-1 to TRBJ2-1; D perhaps matches TRBD2 (5 bases). Germline lookup yields CDR1 MNHNS and CDR2 SASEGT. The CDR3 extends over 15 amino acids. The V end was cut by 2 bases, the J end by 8 bases, with 16 bases between. The CDR3 nucleotides read TGTGCCAGCAGTGAATTAGGAGGTCCCGGCTATGAGCAGTTCTTC. As protein: CASSELGGPGYEQFF.

This chain joins TRBV12-5 and TRBJ2-1; possibly TRBD1 for D (8 bases). Germline CDR1 reads LGHNT; CDR2 reads FRNRAP. This CDR3 comprises 15 residues. V lost 5 bases to trimming and J lost 8 bases, with 19 bases between them. CDR3 sequence reads: CASGAGDRRWDEQFF. As DNA, the CDR3 is TGTGCTAGTGGTGCGGGGGACAGGCGTTGGGATGAGCAGTTCTTC.

This clone was seen a single time. The rearrangement joins TRBV7-9 to TRBJ1-2; D unclear. The V and J ends lost 6 bases and 6 bases respectively, with 23 bases between them. This CDR3 is 16 amino acids long. Germline values: CDR1 SEHNR, CDR2 FQNEAQ (reference sequence). The CDR3 loop is CASSFPPGDQVDGYTF. The DNA of the CDR3 is TGTGCCAGCAGTTTCCCCCCCGGGGATCAAGTCGATGGCTACACCTTC.

This clone was detected once. The chain joins TRBV4-1 to TRBJ1-1, with D possibly TRBD1 on 5 matching bases. Trimming shortened V by 5 bases and J by 4 bases, and 11 bases separated the two germline ends. Germline V gene lookup returns CDR1 MGHRA and CDR2 YSYEKL. This CDR3 region has 13 residues. DNA of the CDR3: TGCGCCAGCAGCGCCAGGGAAGTCACTGAAGCTTTCTTT. This encodes CASSAREVTEAFF.

The chain couples TRBV5-1 to TRBJ1-2, with a weak D call TRBD1 (6 bases). The CDR3 loop spans 17 amino acids. Between the trimmed V and J ends, which lost 4 bases and 4 bases, there was a span of 23 bases. Germline lookup yields CDR1 SGHRS and CDR2 YFSETQ. CDR3 amino acids: CASSPTGGAHSLYGYTF. The DNA for the CDR3 is TGCGCCAGCAGCCCGACCGGGGGGGCTCATTCTCTCTATGGCTACACCTTC. The whole variable domain, remainder taken from reference TRBV5-1 and TRBJ1-2, is KAGVTQTPRYLIKTRGQQVTLSCSPISGHRSVSWYQQTPGQGLQFLFEYFSETQRNKGNFPGRFSGRQFSNSRSEMNVSTLELGDSALYLCASSPTGGAHSLYGYTFGSGTRLTVV.

This chain connects TRBV2 to TRBJ2-7, with D perhaps matching TRBD1 (5 bases). This CDR3 is built from 14 residues. Germline lookup yields CDR1 SNHLY and CDR2 FYNNEI. V lost 7 bases and J 6 bases, leaving 19 bases between the germline ends. CDR3: CASTVQVNPSEQYF. DNA of the CDR3: TGTGCCAGCACCGTACAGGTGAACCCTAGCGAGCAGTACTTC. Variable domain in full (rest from reference TRBV2 and TRBJ2-7): EPEVTQTPSHQVTQMGQEVILRCVPISNHLYFYWYRQILGQKVEFLVSFYNNEISEKSEIFDDQFSVERPDGSNFTLKIRSTKLEDSAMYFCASTVQVNPSEQYFGPGTRLTVT.

The rearrangement links TRBV11-3 to TRBJ2-1, with unresolved D. CDR3 length: 15 amino acids. V lost 6 bases and J 4 bases, leaving 16 bases between the germline ends. Per the germline V gene, CDR1 is SGHNT and CDR2 is YENEEA. The CDR3 nucleotides are TGTGCCAGCAGTCCGAGAGTAGTCCCGTACAATGAGCAGTTCTTC. This translates into CASSPRVVPYNEQFF.

The rearrangement joins TRBV7-2 to TRBJ2-3, with D tentatively TRBD1 (6 bases). Germline lookup yields CDR1 SGHTA and CDR2 FQGNSA. Trimming removed 3 bases from V and 11 bases from J, with 21 bases in between. CDR3 length: 15 amino acids. The CDR3 spells CASSLRGSYARRQYF. The CDR3 DNA is TGTGCCAGCAGCTTGAGGGGGTCTTACGCCCGTAGGCAGTATTTT.

This clone is a singleton in its sample. The chain has TRBV12-3 or TRBV12-4 and TRBJ1-2; no firm D call. The CDR3 has 13 residues. V gave up 5 bases and J gave up 3 bases, with 10 bases separating them. In DNA, the CDR3 is TGTGCCAGCAGTCGGAGGCAGCACTATGGCTACACCTTC. Protein: CASSRRQHYGYTF.

This chain uses TRBV11-2 with TRBJ2-7; 7 nucleotides line up with TRBD2. Germline CDR1 and CDR2: SGHAT and FQNNGV. The CDR3 is made up of 12 amino acids. With V trimmed by 4 bases and J by 4 bases, 1 base remained unmatched. The DNA for the CDR3 is TGTGCCAGCAGCTGGGGGGGGTACGAGCAGTACTTC. It codes for CASSWGGYEQYF.

This chain links TRBV7-6 with TRBJ2-5; 8 nucleotides match TRBD2. Germline V gives CDR1 SGHVS, CDR2 FNYEAQ. The CDR3 contains 17 residues. The V gene end was trimmed by 1 base and the J gene end by 0 bases; junction bases not matched to a gene: 7. The CDR3 reads CASSLVAAGGHQETQYF. The CDR3 DNA is TGTGCCAGCAGCTTAGTAGCTGCGGGGGGCCACCAAGAGACCCAGTACTTC.

The CDR3 DNA sequence: TGCGCCAGCAGCCAATCGGTGTTTGGTACAACTAATGAAAAACTGTTTTTT. Its protein is CASSQSVFGTTNEKLFF. The chain uses TRBV4-1 and TRBJ1-4; no clear D gene. V was shortened by 2 bases and J by 0 bases, with 13 bases between the two germline ends. The CDR3 covers 17 residues. Looked up from germline, CDR1 is MGHRA and CDR2 is YSYEKL.